This T cell receptor (beta chain) originates from a study of PD-1 and CTLA-4 blockade in melanoma. V was shortened by 5 bases and J by 1 base, with 10 bases between the two germline ends. CDR3 length: 14 residues. Germline lookup yields CDR1 PRHDT and CDR2 FYEKMQ (reference sequence). TCRdb keeps only in-frame clones here, not all; method: immunoSEQ multiplex PCR. The table includes almost 30,000 clones, approximately 91% detected once. The material sequenced was CD8+ T cells from peripheral blood, taken before anti-PD-1 treatment. V gene TRBV13 combines with J gene TRBJ2-3; possibly TRBD1 for D (5 bases). The clonotype comes from a human donor with melanoma. The DNA for the CDR3 is TGTGCCAGCAGCGCCAGACAGCGCACAGATACGCAGTATTTT. This translates into CASSARQRTDTQYF.